These 24 T cell receptor beta chains were all obtained from the same sample, sequenced in a study of tumor-infiltrating lymphocytes in primary liver carcinoma. Unsorted bulk tissue, about 18-32 mg of it, served as the source for co-extraction of RNA and DNA. Constant-region priming of around 530 ng total RNA yielded TCR beta cDNA. For TCR beta, libraries were produced by three nested multiplex PCR rounds using slightly modified ARM-PCR. Two initial PCR rounds of around 10 cycles each paired TRBV1-TRBV30 forward primers with a C-beta reverse primer. TCRdb recomputed calls from the multiplex PCR reads with MiXCR, one row per CDR3 protein. In the table there are about 75,000 distinct CDR3 sequences, approximately 70% of which are singletons. The sample was tumor-adjacent normal liver tissue. All receptors derive from a man aged 35-49 years with primary liver carcinoma and hepatitis B virus infection.

About this clonotype itself: This may be a read error, as it is one base from a much larger clone. This chain joins TRBV6-1 and TRBJ2-7; 13 positions agree with TRBD2. CDR3 length equals 15 residues. V shed 1 base, J shed 8 bases, and the junction held 5 bases outside the gene matches. Germline CDR1 MNHNS, CDR2 SASEGT. CDR3 in amino acids: CASSEGTSGSYKQYF. The CDR3 DNA reads as TGTGCCAGCAGTGAAGGGACTAGCGGGAGTTACAAGCAGTACTTC.

Turning to this clonotype: The germline gene is not matched at one end of the junction; a read error may be the cause. The chain joins TRBV4-3 to TRBJ2-2, with D perhaps matching TRBD1 or TRBD2 (5 bases each). The V gene's germline CDR1 is LGHNA and CDR2 YSLEER. CDR3 length equals 13 residues. CDR3 nucleotides: TGCGCCCGCAGCCAAGATTTGGGGGTGGAGCTGGTTTTT. Its translation is CARSQDLGVELVF.

To note about this clonotype: Sequence at one end of the junction differs from germline and may be a read error. The chain recombines TRBV5-1 with TRBJ2-3, with 7 bases matching TRBD2. This CDR3 region has 15 residues. Germline CDR1 SGHRS, CDR2 YFSETQ. This chain's CDR3 is CASSGLAASRDTQYF. The CDR3 DNA is TGTGCCAGCAGTGGGCTAGCGGCTAGCAGGGATACGCAGTATTTT.

A note on this clonotype: Since the CDR3 does not end with the conserved phenylalanine or tryptophan, this likely comes from a read error. V and J are TRBV12-3 or TRBV12-4 and TRBJ2-7; possible D gene TRBD1, 6 bases. This CDR3 is 13 amino acids long. The ends were cut back, 6 bases at V and 3 bases at J, with 12 bases in the middle. In DNA form, the CDR3 reads TGTGCCAGCAGGTTGAAGGACAGCTACGAGCAGTACTCC. Protein: CASRLKDSYEQYS.

This clonotype was counted a few times. With a much larger clone just one base away, this may be a read error. The chain combines TRBV5-5 with TRBJ2-1, with D possibly being TRBD1 (6 bases). CDR1 is SGHKS, CDR2 YYEKEE, per germline (reference sequence). V lost 4 bases and J 15 bases, leaving 26 bases between the germline ends. The CDR3 is 15 residues long. The CDR3 here is CASSVQGGASGLGFF. CDR3 DNA sequence: TGTGCCAGCAGCGTACAGGGTGGGGCTAGTGGGCTCGGGTTCTTC.

This clonotype was found once. Mismatch with germline at one junction end may stem from a read error. The rearrangement joins TRBV7-9 to TRBJ2-2; possibly TRBD2 for D (5 bases). CDR1 and CDR2 (germline): SEHNR, FQNEAQ (reference sequence). This CDR3 has 15 amino acids. The CDR3 protein is CVSNFQPSNTGELFF. For the CDR3, the DNA is TGTGTCAGCAACTTTCAACCTTCGAACACCGGGGAGCTTTTTTTT.

The chain employs TRBV29-1 and TRBJ2-7, with 7 positions matching TRBD2. Germline assignment: CDR1 SQVTM and CDR2 ANQGSEA. This CDR3 is 11 amino acids long. With V trimmed by 6 bases and J by 3 bases, 2 bases remained unmatched. The CDR3 here is CSVGRNYEQYF. Written as DNA, the CDR3 is TGCAGCGTCGGGAGGAACTACGAGCAGTACTTC.

V gene TRBV6-6 combines with J gene TRBJ2-3; D might be TRBD1 or TRBD2, each matching 5 bases. CDR3 length: 13 residues. Germline-derived CDR1 and CDR2 are MNHNY and SVGAGI (reference sequence). V lost 7 bases, J lost 0 bases, and 8 bases lay in between. The CDR3 DNA is TGTGCCAGCACCAGGGAGAGCACAGATACGCAGTATTTT. It yields the protein CASTRESTDTQYF.

This clonotype is labeled as hyperexpanded. J is TRBJ2-7 and V is TRBV11-2; perhaps TRBD2 as D (6 bases). The length of the CDR3 is 13 residues. V was trimmed by 3 bases and J by 6 bases, leaving 12 bases between them. Germline loops: CDR1 SGHAT, CDR2 FQNNGV. In nucleotides, the CDR3 is TGTGCCAGCAGCTTCGGAGGGGCTAGCGAGCAGTACTTC. Its protein product is CASSFGGASEQYF. The full variable domain, rest sourced from reference TRBV11-2 and TRBJ2-7, is EAGVAQSPRYKIIEKRQSVAFWCNPISGHATLYWYQQILGQGPKLLIQFQNNGVVDDSQLPKDRFSAERLKGVDSTLKIQPAKLEDSAVYLCASSFGGASEQYFGPGTRLTVT.

As regards this clonotype: Mismatch with germline at one junction end may stem from a read error. The chain links TRBV11-2 to TRBJ2-7; the D is unclear. The CDR3 covers 15 residues. Germline CDR1 SGHAT, CDR2 FQNNGV. The CDR3 region is CASSLESRISGEQNF. The CDR3 DNA reads TGTGCCAGCAGCTTGGAGTCCCGGATCTCTGGCGAGCAGAACTTC. The whole variable domain, filled in from reference TRBV11-2 and TRBJ2-7, reads EAGVAQSPRYKIIEKRQSVAFWCNPISGHATLYWYQQILGQGPKLLIQFQNNGVVDDSQLPKDRFSAERLKGVDSTLKIQPAKLEDSAVYLCASSLESRISGEQNFGPGTRLTVT.

The CDR3 nucleotides are TGTGCCAGCAGTTTCCACGGACTCAGGGGAGATACGCAGTATTTT. It encodes CASSFHGLRGDTQYF. V is TRBV5-5 and J is TRBJ2-3, with D perhaps TRBD1 (6 bases). The CDR3 has 15 residues. Germline assignment: CDR1 SGHKS and CDR2 YYEKEE (reference sequence). The V and J ends lost 5 bases and 5 bases respectively, with 18 bases between them.

In the case of this clonotype: Being one base from a much bigger clone, this may be a read error. This chain links TRBV7-9 with TRBJ2-7; D is uncertain. Germline V CDR1 and CDR2: SEHNR, FQNEAQ (reference sequence). This CDR3 is built from 12 residues. The CDR3 DNA reads TGTGCCAGCAGCTTAGATCCCTACGAGCGGTACTTC. Amino acid sequence: CASSLDPYERYF.

Comments on this clonotype: A junction end diverges from the germline sequence, so it may reflect a read error. The chain combines TRBV14 with TRBJ2-7; 7 bases align to TRBD2. Germline CDR1 and CDR2: SGHDN and FVKESK. The CDR3 length is 14 residues. The CDR3 coding sequence is TGTACCAGCAACCAAGCGGGGTTCTCCTACGAGCAGTACTTC. Its protein is CTSNQAGFSYEQYF.

Remarks on this clonotype: The germline gene is not matched at one end of the junction; a read error may be the cause. The rearrangement links TRBV29-1 to TRBJ2-7, with D maybe TRBD2 (6 bases). From germline, CDR1 is SQVTM and CDR2 ANQGSEA. CDR3 length equals 15 residues. CDR3 bases: TGCAGTGTTGAAGATCTAGGAGGGAGCTCCTACGAGCAGTACTTC. Protein: CSVEDLGGSSYEQYF.

To note about this clonotype: At one end the junction does not follow the germline gene, possibly because of a read error. The gene calls are TRBV30 and TRBJ2-6, with unresolved D. The CDR3 is made up of 13 amino acids. CDR1 is GTSNPN and CDR2 is SVGIG in the germline V gene (reference sequence). DNA for the CDR3: TGTGCCTGGAGGAGCTCTGGGGTCAACGTCCTGACTTTC. Protein sequence: CAWRSSGVNVLTF. The variable domain in full, with the rest retrieved from reference TRBV30 and TRBJ2-6, is SQTIHQWPATLVQPVGSPLSLECTVEGTSNPNLYWYRQAAGRGLQLLFYSVGIGQISSEVPQNLSASRPQDRQFILSSKKLLLSDSGFYLCAWRSSGVNVLTFGAGSRLTVL.

Comments on this clonotype: A read error may account for a junction end that differs from germline. This sequence joins TRBV6-6 and TRBJ2-2; maybe TRBD1 (6 bases). Per germline, CDR1 MNHNY and CDR2 SVGAGI (reference sequence). The CDR3 totals 14 residues. The CDR3 loop reads CASSSGQNTGKLFF. CDR3 DNA sequence: TGTGCCAGCAGTTCAGGACAGAACACCGGGAAGCTGTTTTTT.

On this clonotype itself: The junction shows a germline mismatch at one end, possibly a read error. This chain links TRBV6-2 or TRBV6-3 with TRBJ1-3; 7 bases match TRBD1. CDR1 and CDR2 from the germline V gene are MNHEY and SVGEGT. The CDR3 runs to 20 residues. CDR3 sequence: CASGNPTGTQNGGSGNTIYF. The CDR3 region has the DNA TGTGCCAGCGGAAACCCGACAGGGACGCAAAACGGGGGCTCTGGAAATACCATATATTTT.

The rearrangement links TRBV21-1 to TRBJ2-5; the tabulated D call, TRBD1, remains unverified against the DNA. TRBV21-1 is designated a pseudogene. This CDR3 comprises 14 residues. This CDR3 reads CASPFTGDAKTQYF. The CDR3, as DNA: TGTGCCAGCCCCTTCACAGGGGACGCGAAGACCCAGTACTTC.

Notes on this clonotype: With a much larger clone just one base away, this may be a read error. V is TRBV10-2 and J is TRBJ2-5; 10 positions agree with TRBD1. CDR1 and CDR2 (germline): WSHSY, SAAADI. This CDR3 is built from 15 residues. The CDR3 spells CASSSRDRGKEIQYF. The DNA for the CDR3 is TGCGCCAGCAGTTCCCGGGACAGGGGAAAAGAGATCCAGTACTTC.

A note on this clonotype: One end of the junction fails to match germline, which may point to a read error. The rearrangement joins TRBV28 to TRBJ2-2; 9 bases line up with TRBD1. This CDR3 contains 16 residues. Germline CDR1 and CDR2: MDHEN and SYDVKM. The CDR3, as DNA: TGTGCCAGCAGTCCCCCGGGACAGGGAAGAACCGGGGACCTGTTTTTC. This sequence encodes CASSPPGQGRTGDLFF.

At least ten counts were recorded for this clonotype. The chain recombines TRBV6-5 with TRBJ2-6, with TRBD1 matching 7 bases. Germline CDR1 MNHEY, CDR2 SVGAGI. Germline trimming cut 6 bases from V and 2 bases from J; bases unmatched to any gene: 4. The CDR3 is 15 residues long. The CDR3 spells CASSRDRAGANVLTF. The DNA of the CDR3 is TGTGCCAGCAGCCGCGACAGGGCTGGGGCCAACGTCCTGACTTTC.

This chain links TRBV6-2 or TRBV6-3 with TRBJ2-1, with TRBD2 identical over 8 bases. Germline CDR1 reads MNHEY; CDR2 reads SVGEGT. Trimming took 0 bases from V and 7 from J; bases not matched to a gene: 2. The CDR3 runs to 14 residues. The CDR3 sequence is CASSYSIAGNEQFF. The DNA for the CDR3 is TGTGCCAGCAGTTACTCCATAGCGGGAAATGAGCAGTTCTTC.

On this clonotype itself: One end of the junction varies from germline; a read error may be responsible. V gene TRBV6-2 or TRBV6-3 combines with J gene TRBJ2-2; 10 nucleotides match TRBD1. Germline V gene lookup returns CDR1 MNHEY and CDR2 SVGEGT. This CDR3 has 15 residues. The CDR3 reads CANRTGTGDTGEPFF. CDR3 nucleotides: TGTGCCAACAGGACTGGGACAGGGGACACCGGGGAGCCGTTTTTT.

Remarks on this clonotype: Relative to the germline gene, one junction end is altered; a read error may explain this. The rearrangement links TRBV11-2 to TRBJ2-1; the match to TRBD2 covers 8 bases. From germline, CDR1 is SGHAT and CDR2 FQNNGV. The CDR3 spans 19 residues. CDR3 sequence reads: CASSLDGRFSGTLYNERFF. In nucleotides, the CDR3 is TGTGCCAGCAGCCTAGATGGGCGATTTAGCGGGACCCTTTACAATGAGCGGTTCTTC.